These 6 T cell receptor beta chains originate from one sample sequenced in a study of control samples from healthy donors and cancer patients. Method: immunoSEQ multiplex PCR; TCRdb's copy keeps in-frame clones and lacks some. The data show 96,000 or so clones, over 90% seen once. Sequencing was done on a sample of blood. These TCRs come from a man between 18 and 29 years old in good health.

The rearrangement links TRBV6-5 to TRBJ2-2; D remains unclear. The CDR3 sequence is 12 residues long. V lost 4 bases, J lost 1 base, and 1 base lay in between. The V gene's germline CDR1 is MNHEY and CDR2 SVGAGI. The DNA of the CDR3 is TGTGCCAGCAGTTTGAACACCGGGGAGCTGTTTTTT. Its translation is CASSLNTGELFF.

CDR3 DNA: TGTGCCAGCAGCACGGGACAGACGAACACAGATACGCAGTATTTT. The encoded protein is CASSTGQTNTDTQYF. This chain joins TRBV6-5 and TRBJ2-3, with 7 bases lining up with TRBD1. Germline CDR1 is MNHEY and CDR2 is SVGAGI. V gave up 6 bases and J gave up 2 bases; unmatched junction bases: 8. The CDR3 extends over 15 amino acids.

This clone was recorded once. The gene calls are TRBV27 and TRBJ1-2; TRBD1 matches 8 bases. Germline CDR1 MNHEY, CDR2 SMNVEV (reference sequence). The V and J ends lost 4 bases and 4 bases, in that order; junction bases with no gene match: 5. The CDR3 spans 14 residues. CDR3 in amino acids: CASSWTGKVYGYTF. The DNA for the CDR3 is TGTGCCAGCAGTTGGACAGGGAAGGTCTATGGCTACACCTTC.

The chain is built from TRBV9 and TRBJ1-1, with D hard to call. CDR1 is SGDLS and CDR2 is YYNGEE in the germline V gene. The V and J ends lost 3 bases and 3 bases respectively, with 9 bases between them. CDR3 size: 13 residues. The CDR3 spells CASSGPDHTEAFF. The CDR3 DNA is TGTGCCAGCAGCGGGCCAGACCACACTGAAGCTTTCTTT.

This rearrangement joins TRBV4-3 to TRBJ2-1; D gene unclear. V shed 1 base and J shed 9 bases, with 10 bases lying between them. Germline values: CDR1 LGHNA, CDR2 YSLEER. This CDR3 is 13 amino acids long. The CDR3 DNA is TGCGCCAGCAGCCAAGGCCAACCAACTGAGCAGTTCTTC. This sequence encodes CASSQGQPTEQFF.

V and J are TRBV4-1 and TRBJ1-4, with D uncertain. The CDR3 is 14 amino acids. Trimming stripped 2 bases from V and 8 bases from J, with 12 bases between. In germline, CDR1 is MGHRA, CDR2 YSYEKL. The CDR3 here is CASSQPDKGEKLFF. CDR3 bases: TGCGCCAGCAGCCAACCAGACAAAGGGGAAAAACTGTTTTTT.